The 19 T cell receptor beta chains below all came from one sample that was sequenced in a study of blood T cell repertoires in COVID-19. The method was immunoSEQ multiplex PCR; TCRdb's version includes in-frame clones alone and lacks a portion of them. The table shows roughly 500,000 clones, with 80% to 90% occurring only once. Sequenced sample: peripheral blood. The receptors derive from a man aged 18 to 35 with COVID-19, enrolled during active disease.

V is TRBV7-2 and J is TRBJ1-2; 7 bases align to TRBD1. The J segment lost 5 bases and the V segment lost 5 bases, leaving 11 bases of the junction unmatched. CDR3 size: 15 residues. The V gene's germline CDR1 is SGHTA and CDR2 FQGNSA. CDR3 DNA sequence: TGTGCCAGCAGCCCCCATAAGACAGGGTGGTATGGCTACACCTTC. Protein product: CASSPHKTGWYGYTF.

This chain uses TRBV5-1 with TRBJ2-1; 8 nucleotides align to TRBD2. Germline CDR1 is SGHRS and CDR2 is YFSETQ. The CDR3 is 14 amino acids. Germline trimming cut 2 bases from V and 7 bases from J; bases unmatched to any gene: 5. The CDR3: CASSFQRGPNEQFF. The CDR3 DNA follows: TGCGCCAGCAGCTTTCAGCGGGGGCCTAATGAGCAGTTCTTC.

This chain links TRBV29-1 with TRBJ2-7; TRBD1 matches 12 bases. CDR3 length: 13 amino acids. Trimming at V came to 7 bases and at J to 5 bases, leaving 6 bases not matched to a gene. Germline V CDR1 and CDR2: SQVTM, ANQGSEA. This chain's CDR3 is CSAGDRGPHEQYF. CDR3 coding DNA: TGCAGCGCCGGGGACAGGGGGCCCCACGAGCAGTACTTC.

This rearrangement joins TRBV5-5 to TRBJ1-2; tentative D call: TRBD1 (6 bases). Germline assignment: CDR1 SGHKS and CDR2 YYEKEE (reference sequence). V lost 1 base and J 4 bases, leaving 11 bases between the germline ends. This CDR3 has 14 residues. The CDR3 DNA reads TGTGCCAGCAGCTTGAGACAGGACGGCTATGGCTACACCTTC. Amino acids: CASSLRQDGYGYTF.

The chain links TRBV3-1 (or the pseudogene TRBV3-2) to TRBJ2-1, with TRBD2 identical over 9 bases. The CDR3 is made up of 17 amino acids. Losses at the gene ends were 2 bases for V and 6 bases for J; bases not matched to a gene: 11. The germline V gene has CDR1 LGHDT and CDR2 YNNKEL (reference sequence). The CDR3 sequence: CASSQPSGRSEINEQFF. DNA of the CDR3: TGTGCCAGCAGCCAACCAAGCGGGAGGTCCGAAATCAATGAGCAGTTCTTC.

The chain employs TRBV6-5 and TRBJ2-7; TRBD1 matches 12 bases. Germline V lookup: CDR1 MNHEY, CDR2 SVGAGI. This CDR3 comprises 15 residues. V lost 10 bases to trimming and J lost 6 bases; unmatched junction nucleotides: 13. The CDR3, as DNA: TGTGCCACGCAAAATGGGGGGACAGGGGGCTTCGAGCAGTACTTC. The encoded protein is CATQNGGTGGFEQYF.

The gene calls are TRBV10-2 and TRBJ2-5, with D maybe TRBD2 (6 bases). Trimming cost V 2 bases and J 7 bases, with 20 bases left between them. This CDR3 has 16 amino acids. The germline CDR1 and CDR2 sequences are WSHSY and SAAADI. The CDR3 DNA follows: TGCGCCAGCAGTGAGGGGACCGGGACCCAAGCGGGGACCCAGTACTTC. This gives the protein CASSEGTGTQAGTQYF.

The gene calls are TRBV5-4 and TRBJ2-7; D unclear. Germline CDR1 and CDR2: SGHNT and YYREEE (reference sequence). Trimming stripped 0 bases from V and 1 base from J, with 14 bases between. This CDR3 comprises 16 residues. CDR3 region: CASSLATVRSSYEQYF. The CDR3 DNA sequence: TGTGCCAGCAGCTTGGCCACGGTTAGATCTTCCTACGAGCAGTACTTC.

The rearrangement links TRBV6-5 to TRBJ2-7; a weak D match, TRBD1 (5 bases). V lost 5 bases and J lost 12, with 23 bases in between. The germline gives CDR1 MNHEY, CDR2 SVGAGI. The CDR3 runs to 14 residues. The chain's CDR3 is CASSPHKGWNDGYF. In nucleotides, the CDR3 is TGTGCCAGCAGTCCTCATAAGGGGTGGAACGACGGGTACTTC.

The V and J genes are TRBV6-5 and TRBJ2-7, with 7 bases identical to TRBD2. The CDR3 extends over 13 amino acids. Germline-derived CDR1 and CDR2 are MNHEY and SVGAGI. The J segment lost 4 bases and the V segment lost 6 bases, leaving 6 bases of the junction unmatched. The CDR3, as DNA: TGTGCCAGCAGAGAGGGGCGGGGGTACGAGCAGTACTTC. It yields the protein CASREGRGYEQYF.

CDR3 DNA sequence: TGTGCCAGCAAACAGGGGGCCTTCGGGAACACTGAAGCTTTCTTT. Translating gives CASKQGAFGNTEAFF. The chain has TRBV7-9 and TRBJ1-1, with 9 positions matching TRBD1. Germline assignment: CDR1 SEHNR and CDR2 FQNEAQ (reference sequence). Trimming took 7 bases from V and 1 from J; bases not matched to a gene: 7. The CDR3 runs to 15 residues. The full variable domain, completed using reference TRBV7-9 and TRBJ1-1, is DTGVSQNPRHKITKRGQNVTFRCDPISEHNRLYWYRQTLGQGPEFLTYFQNEAQLEKSRLLSDRFSAERPKGSFSTLEIQRTEQGDSAMYLCASKQGAFGNTEAFFGQGTRLTVV.

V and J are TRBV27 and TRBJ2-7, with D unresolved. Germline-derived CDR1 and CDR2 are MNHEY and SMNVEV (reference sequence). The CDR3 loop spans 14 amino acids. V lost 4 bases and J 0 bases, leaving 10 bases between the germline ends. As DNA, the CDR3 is TGTGCCAGCAGTTGGAGTAAAGGCTCCTACGAGCAGTACTTC. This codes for CASSWSKGSYEQYF.

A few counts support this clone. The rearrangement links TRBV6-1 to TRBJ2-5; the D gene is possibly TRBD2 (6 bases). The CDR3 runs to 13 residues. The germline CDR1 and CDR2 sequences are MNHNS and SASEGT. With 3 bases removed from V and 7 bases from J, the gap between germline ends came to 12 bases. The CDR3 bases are TGTGCCAGCAGTGAGACACTGGGAGGGACCCAGTACTTC. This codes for CASSETLGGTQYF.

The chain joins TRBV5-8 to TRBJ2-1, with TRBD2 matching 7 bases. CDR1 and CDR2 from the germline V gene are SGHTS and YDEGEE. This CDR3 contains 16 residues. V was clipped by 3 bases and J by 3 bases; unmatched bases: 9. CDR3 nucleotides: TGTGCCAGCAGCTACATAGCGGGTGGAGTCTACAATGAGCAGTTCTTC. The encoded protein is CASSYIAGGVYNEQFF. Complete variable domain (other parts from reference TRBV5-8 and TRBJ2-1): EAGVTQSPTHLIKTRGQQATLRCSPISGHTSVYWYQQALGLGLQFLLWYDEGEERNRGNFPPRFSGRQFPNYSSELNVNALELEDSALYLCASSYIAGGVYNEQFFGPGTRLTVL.

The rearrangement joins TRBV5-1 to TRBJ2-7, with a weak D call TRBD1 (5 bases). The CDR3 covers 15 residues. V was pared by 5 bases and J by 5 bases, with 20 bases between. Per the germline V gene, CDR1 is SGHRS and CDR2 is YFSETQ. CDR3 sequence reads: CASSNRGSHVDEQYF. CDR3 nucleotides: TGCGCCAGCAGTAATAGGGGTTCCCATGTCGACGAGCAGTACTTC. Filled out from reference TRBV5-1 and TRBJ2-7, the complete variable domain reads KAGVTQTPRYLIKTRGQQVTLSCSPISGHRSVSWYQQTPGQGLQFLFEYFSETQRNKGNFPGRFSGRQFSNSRSEMNVSTLELGDSALYLCASSNRGSHVDEQYFGPGTRLTVT.

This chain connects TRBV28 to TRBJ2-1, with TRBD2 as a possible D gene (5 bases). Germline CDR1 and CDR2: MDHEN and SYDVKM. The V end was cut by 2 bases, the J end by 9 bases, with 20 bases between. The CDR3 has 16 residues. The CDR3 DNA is TGTGCCAGCAGTTTACCCGGGGTGGGAGAGATGTGTGAGCAGTTCTTC. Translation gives CASSLPGVGEMCEQFF. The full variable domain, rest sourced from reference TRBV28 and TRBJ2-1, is DVKVTQSSRYLVKRTGEKVFLECVQDMDHENMFWYRQDPGLGLRLIYFSYDVKMKEKGDIPEGYSVSREKKERFSLILESASTNQTSMYLCASSLPGVGEMCEQFFGPGTRLTVL.

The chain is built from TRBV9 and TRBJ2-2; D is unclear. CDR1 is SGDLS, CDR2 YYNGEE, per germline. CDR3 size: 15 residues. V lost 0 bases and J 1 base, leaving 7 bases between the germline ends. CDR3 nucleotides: TGTGCCAGCAGCGTAGTAGGCGGGAACACCGGGGAGCTGTTTTTT. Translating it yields CASSVVGGNTGELFF.

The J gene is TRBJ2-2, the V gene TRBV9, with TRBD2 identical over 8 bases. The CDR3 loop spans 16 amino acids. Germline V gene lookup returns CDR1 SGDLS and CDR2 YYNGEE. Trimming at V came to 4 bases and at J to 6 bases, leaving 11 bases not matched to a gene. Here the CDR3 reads CASSPQGAGGPGELFF. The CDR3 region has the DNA TGTGCCAGCAGCCCCCAAGGGGCGGGAGGCCCCGGGGAGCTGTTTTTT.

The CDR3 DNA follows: TGTGCCAGCAGCTTAACTAGCGCCGACTACAATGAGCAGTTCTTC. This encodes CASSLTSADYNEQFF. This sequence joins TRBV7-2 and TRBJ2-1; 7 positions match TRBD2. This CDR3 spans 15 amino acids. Germline assignment: CDR1 SGHTA and CDR2 FQGNSA. V lost 2 bases, J lost 3 bases, and 4 bases stayed unmatched.